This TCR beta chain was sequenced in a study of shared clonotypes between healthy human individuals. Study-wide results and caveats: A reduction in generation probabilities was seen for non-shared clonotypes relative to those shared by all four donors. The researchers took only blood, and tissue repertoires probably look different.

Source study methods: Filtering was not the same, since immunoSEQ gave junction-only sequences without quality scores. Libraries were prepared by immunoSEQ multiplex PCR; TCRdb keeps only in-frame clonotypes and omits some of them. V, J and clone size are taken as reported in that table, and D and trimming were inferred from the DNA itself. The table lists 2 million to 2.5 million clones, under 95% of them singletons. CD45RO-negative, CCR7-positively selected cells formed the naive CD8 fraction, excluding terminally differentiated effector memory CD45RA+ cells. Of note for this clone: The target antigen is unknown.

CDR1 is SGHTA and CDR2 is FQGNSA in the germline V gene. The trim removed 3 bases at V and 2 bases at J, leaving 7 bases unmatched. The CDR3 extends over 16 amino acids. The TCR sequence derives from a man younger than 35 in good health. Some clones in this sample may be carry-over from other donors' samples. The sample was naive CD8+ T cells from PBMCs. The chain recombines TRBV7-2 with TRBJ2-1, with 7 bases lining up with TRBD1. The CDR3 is CASSLPGTAAYNEQFF. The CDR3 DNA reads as TGTGCCAGCAGCTTGCCCGGGACAGCGGCCTACAATGAGCAGTTCTTC.